This TCR beta chain was captured by sequencing in a study of blood T cell repertoires in COVID-19. Study-level information: The United States, Italy and Spain provided the acute and convalescent COVID-19 samples. PBMCs, B-cell-depleted T cells, or T cells provided the cDNA or gDNA that made up the material.

Germline CDR1 and CDR2: LNHDA and SQIVND (reference sequence). Trimming cost V 9 bases and J 5 bases, with 19 bases left between them. The CDR3 is 14 amino acids. In the original processing: From reference gene primer amplification, estimates of nucleated cell counts were derived. Sequencing used immunoSEQ multiplex PCR; TCRdb keeps in-frame clones, though not all of them. V, J and clone size derive from that table, while D and trimming were established from the DNA sequence. The top ten clones hold 3.5% to 4% of a sample with 130,000 to 150,000 clones, 80% of them seen once. The sequencing input was peripheral blood. This sequence joins TRBV19 and TRBJ1-2; the D gene is possibly TRBD1 (5 bases). This sequence was found in a man between 65 and 85 years old who had recovered from COVID-19. CDR3: CASQDIKGKYGYTF. Written as DNA, the CDR3 is TGTGCCAGCCAGGACATCAAGGGTAAATATGGCTACACCTTC.